These T cell receptor beta chains were read from a single sample in a study of shared clonotypes between healthy human individuals. Some clones are missing from TCRdb's copy, which holds only in-frame ones; the method was immunoSEQ multiplex PCR. The repertoire holds roughly 1,100,000 clones, with around 75% as singletons. The sequenced material came from memory CD4+ T cells sorted from blood. These receptors all stem from a man in his late teens or twenties in good health. CDR3s include the opening cysteine and the closing phenylalanine or tryptophan. D genes are given only for firm matches. Size is omitted from some rows. Given values are once, few, many or a class for expanded clones.

clone size,D gene,J gene,V gene,CDR3 DNA,CDR3 protein
few,-,TRBJ2-1,TRBV11-2,TGTGCCAGCAGCCTAAATCTCTACAATGAGCAGTTCTTC,CASSLNLYNEQFF
-,-,TRBJ1-6,TRBV5-1,TGCGCCAGCAGCCTGGAAGCGACAAATTCACCCCTCCACTTT,CASSLEATNSPLHF
-,-,TRBJ2-1,TRBV7-3,TGTGCCAGCAGCCAAGGGCGGGGCAATGAGCAGTTCTTC,CASSQGRGNEQFF
-,-,TRBJ1-5,TRBV27,TGTGCCAGCAGTTTAGGGGGCGACGGCAATCAGCCCCAGCATTTT,CASSLGGDGNQPQHF
many,-,TRBJ1-6,TRBV2,TGTGCCAGCAGTGAAGAGGCGAGCTCCTATAATTCACCCCTCCACTTT,CASSEEASSYNSPLHF
-,TRBD1,TRBJ1-3,TRBV30,TGTGCCTGTCCGGACAGGGGGGGTGGAAACACCATATATTTT,CACPDRGGGNTIYF
-,TRBD2,TRBJ2-5,TRBV2,TGTGCCAGCACCCCGAGACTAGCGGGAGTGGAGACCCAGTACTTC,CASTPRLAGVETQYF
-,TRBD1,TRBJ1-1,TRBV30,TGTGCCTGGGGCGACAGGGGGCACACTGAAGCTTTCTTT,CAWGDRGHTEAFF
-,-,TRBJ1-5,TRBV30,TGTGCCTGGAGTGTAGGCCCTACAGGGACGAGGCCCCAGCATTTT,CAWSVGPTGTRPQHF
-,-,TRBJ1-2,TRBV30,TGTGCCTGGAGTGTAGGCAATAACTATGGCTACACCTTC,CAWSVGNNYGYTF
-,-,TRBJ2-2,TRBV9,TGTGCCAGCAAAAGGGGGCTAGCGGGCGTCGGGGAGCTGTTTTTT,CASKRGLAGVGELFF
-,-,TRBJ1-1,TRBV10-3,TGTGCCAGCAGATCTCTCCAGAAGAACACTGAAGCTTTCTTT,CASRSLQKNTEAFF
-,-,TRBJ1-1,TRBV4-3,TGCGCCAGCAGCGCCCGGACCCGAGACACTGAAGCTTTCTTT,CASSARTRDTEAFF
few,-,TRBJ1-4,TRBV30,TGTGCCTGGAGTGGCCGGGCCCCAACTAATGAAAAACTGTTTTTT,CAWSGRAPTNEKLFF
-,TRBD2,TRBJ2-3,TRBV6-4,TGTGCCAGCAGCCCCCTAAGCGGGAGCAGCCCCGATACGCAGTATTTT,CASSPLSGSSPDTQYF
-,-,TRBJ2-7,TRBV7-2,TGTGCCAGCAGCTTACAGGGCGGGGGCACCTACGAGCAGTACTTC,CASSLQGGGTYEQYF
-,TRBD1,TRBJ2-6,TRBV6-6,TGTGCCGGTCAGGGGGCGGCTGGGGCCAACGTCCTGACTTTC,CAGQGAAGANVLTF